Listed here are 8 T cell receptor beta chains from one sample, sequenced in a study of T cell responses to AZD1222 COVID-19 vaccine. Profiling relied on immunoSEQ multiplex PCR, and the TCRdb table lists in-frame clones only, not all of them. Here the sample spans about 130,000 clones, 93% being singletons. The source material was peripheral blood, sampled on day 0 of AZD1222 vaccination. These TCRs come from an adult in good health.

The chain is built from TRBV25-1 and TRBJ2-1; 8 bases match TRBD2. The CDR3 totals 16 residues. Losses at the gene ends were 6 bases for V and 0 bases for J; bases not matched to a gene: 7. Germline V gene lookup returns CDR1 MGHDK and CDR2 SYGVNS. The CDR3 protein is CASSVTSGRSYNEQFF. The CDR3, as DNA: TGTGCCAGCAGCGTCACTAGCGGCCGCTCCTACAATGAGCAGTTCTTC.

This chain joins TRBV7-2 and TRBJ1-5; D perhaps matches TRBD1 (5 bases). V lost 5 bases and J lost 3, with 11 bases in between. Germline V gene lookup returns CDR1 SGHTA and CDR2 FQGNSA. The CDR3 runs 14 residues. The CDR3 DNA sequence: TGTGCCAGCAGCGATACAGGTTTCAATCAGCCCCAGCATTTT. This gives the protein CASSDTGFNQPQHF.

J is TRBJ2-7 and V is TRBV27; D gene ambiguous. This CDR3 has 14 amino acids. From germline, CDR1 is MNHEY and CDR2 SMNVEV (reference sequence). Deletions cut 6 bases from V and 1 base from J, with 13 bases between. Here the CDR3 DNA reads TGTGCCAGCAGCCTTAGATTGGGGTCCTACGAGCAGTACTTC. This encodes CASSLRLGSYEQYF.

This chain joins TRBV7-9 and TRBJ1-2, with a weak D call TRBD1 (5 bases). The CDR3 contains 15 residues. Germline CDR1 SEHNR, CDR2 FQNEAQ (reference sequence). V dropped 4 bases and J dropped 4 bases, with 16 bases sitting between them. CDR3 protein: CASSSLGPLGYGYTF. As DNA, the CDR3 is TGTGCCAGCAGCTCCCTGGGGCCGTTGGGCTATGGCTACACCTTC.

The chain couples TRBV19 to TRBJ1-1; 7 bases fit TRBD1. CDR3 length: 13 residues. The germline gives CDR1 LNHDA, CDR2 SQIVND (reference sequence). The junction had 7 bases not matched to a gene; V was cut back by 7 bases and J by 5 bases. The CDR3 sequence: CASTWTGGTEAFF. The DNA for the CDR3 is TGTGCCAGTACCTGGACAGGAGGGACTGAAGCTTTCTTT.

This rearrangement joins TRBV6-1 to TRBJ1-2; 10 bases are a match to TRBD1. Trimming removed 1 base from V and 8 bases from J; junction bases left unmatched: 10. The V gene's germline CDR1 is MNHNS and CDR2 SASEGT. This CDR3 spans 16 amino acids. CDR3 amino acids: CASSEEDRGREGGYTF. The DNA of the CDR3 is TGTGCCAGCAGTGAAGAGGACAGGGGGAGGGAGGGCGGCTACACCTTC.

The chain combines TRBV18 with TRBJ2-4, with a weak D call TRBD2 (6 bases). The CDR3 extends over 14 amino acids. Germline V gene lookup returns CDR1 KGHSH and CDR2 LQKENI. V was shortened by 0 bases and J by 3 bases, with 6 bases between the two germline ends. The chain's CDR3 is CASSPPRGKNIQYF. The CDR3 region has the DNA TGTGCCAGCTCACCACCGCGGGGCAAAAACATTCAGTACTTC.

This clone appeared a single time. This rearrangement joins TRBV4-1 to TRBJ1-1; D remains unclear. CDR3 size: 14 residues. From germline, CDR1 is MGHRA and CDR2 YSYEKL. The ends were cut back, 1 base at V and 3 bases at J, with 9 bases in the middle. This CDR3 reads CASSQVREDTEAFF. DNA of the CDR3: TGCGCCAGCAGCCAAGTCCGGGAGGACACTGAAGCTTTCTTT.